At least ten counts were recorded for the clone carrying this TCR beta chain. Amplification of TCR beta CDR3 regions was performed using RNA transcripts as template. RT-PCR in the first round (using the HTBI primer set) targeted the TCR CDR3. MiXCR, applied by TCRdb to the multiplex PCR reads, yields one record per CDR3 protein. This sample has about 410,000 distinct CDR3 sequences, with 14% to 15% found just once. The data stem from a study of T cells in Graves' hyperthyroidism and ophthalmopathy. The cohort's ophthalmopathy patients, a group with duration under 3 months, had a Clinical Activity Score of at least 3 and a NOSPECS grade of at least 4. The CDR3 is made up of 13 amino acids. J gave up 9 bases and V 4 bases, and 4 bases lay outside the gene matches. The germline V gene encodes CDR1 SGHRS and CDR2 YFSETQ.

The gene calls are TRBV5-1 and TRBJ2-1; 10 bases line up with TRBD2. The clonotype was recovered from a man aged 18 to 30 with Graves' ophthalmopathy. Sequenced sample: blood. The CDR3 coding sequence is TGCGCCAGCAGCGACCTAGCGGGGGCTGAGCAGTTCTTC. Translating gives CASSDLAGAEQFF. Complete variable domain (other parts from reference TRBV5-1 and TRBJ2-1): KAGVTQTPRYLIKTRGQQVTLSCSPISGHRSVSWYQQTPGQGLQFLFEYFSETQRNKGNFPGRFSGRQFSNSRSEMNVSTLELGDSALYLCASSDLAGAEQFFGPGTRLTVL.